The 26 T cell receptor beta chains below all came from one sample that was sequenced in a study of shared clonotypes between healthy human individuals. TCRdb's copy holds only in-frame clones and misses some; the assay was immunoSEQ multiplex PCR. The data show about 2.3 million clones, 90% to 95% seen once. Sample: naive CD4+ T cells from PBMCs. Regarding subset: CD45RA+ positively selected. Receptors were obtained from a man between 18 and 29 years old in good health. Some clones in this sample may be carry-over from other donors' samples.

This sequence joins TRBV5-1 and TRBJ2-3; 8 bases line up with TRBD2. Per the germline V gene, CDR1 is SGHRS and CDR2 is YFSETQ. V shed 0 bases, J shed 1 base, and the junction held 7 bases outside the gene matches. The CDR3 sequence is 17 residues long. The CDR3 sequence is CASSLVSGGAGTDTQYF. The CDR3 DNA follows: TGCGCCAGCAGCTTGGTAAGCGGGGGAGCAGGCACAGATACGCAGTATTTT.

V is TRBV28 and J is TRBJ2-5; D is possibly TRBD2 (6 bases). Germline CDR1 and CDR2: MDHEN and SYDVKM. Trimming took 2 bases from V and 2 from J, leaving 12 bases between them. This CDR3 contains 15 residues. The CDR3 DNA reads as TGTGCCAGCAGTTTACGGGGCGGGGTACAAGAGACCCAGTACTTC. Amino acid sequence: CASSLRGGVQETQYF.

This chain joins TRBV19 and TRBJ2-7; 7 positions match TRBD1. CDR1 is LNHDA, CDR2 SQIVND, per germline (reference sequence). The junction had 9 bases not matched to a gene; V was cut back by 5 bases and J by 2 bases. The CDR3 is 15 residues long. The chain's CDR3 is CASSFNRGPAYEQYF. Written as DNA, the CDR3 is TGTGCCAGTAGTTTCAACAGGGGCCCAGCCTACGAGCAGTACTTC.

The chain joins TRBV25-1 to TRBJ2-3; D is ambiguous. V lost 8 bases, J lost 1 base, and 10 bases lay in between. Germline V gene data show CDR1 as MGHDK and CDR2 as SYGVNS. The CDR3 length is 13 residues. The CDR3 DNA is TGTGCCAGCGTTGGAGCAGGCACAGATACGCAGTATTTT. Amino acids: CASVGAGTDTQYF.

This chain joins TRBV28 and TRBJ1-3; TRBD1 matches at 10 bases. Germline lookup yields CDR1 MDHEN and CDR2 SYDVKM. Germline trimming cut 5 bases from V and 2 bases from J; bases unmatched to any gene: 6. The CDR3 runs 16 residues. In DNA, the CDR3 is TGTGCCAGCAGTCCGTACGACAGGGGGCCTGGAAACACCATATATTTT. Translation: CASSPYDRGPGNTIYF.

The CDR3 coding sequence is TGTGCCAGCAGCCTTACGACACTGAACACTGAAGCTTTCTTT. Encoded protein: CASSLTTLNTEAFF. The chain uses TRBV9 and TRBJ1-1; D unclear. The germline gives CDR1 SGDLS, CDR2 YYNGEE. This CDR3 spans 14 amino acids. Trimming shortened V by 4 bases and J by 0 bases, and 10 bases separated the two germline ends. The full variable domain, its missing parts supplied by reference TRBV9 and TRBJ1-1, is DSGVTQTPKHLITATGQRVTLRCSPRSGDLSVYWYQQSLDQGLQFLIQYYNGEERAKGNILERFSAQQFPDLHSELNLSSLELGDSALYFCASSLTTLNTEAFFGQGTRLTVV.

The gene calls are TRBV5-1 and TRBJ2-2; no clear D. The germline V and J ends were trimmed by 0 bases and 1 base, with 10 bases remaining between them. This CDR3 contains 16 residues. Germline CDR1 reads SGHRS; CDR2 reads YFSETQ. The CDR3 nucleotides are TGCGCCAGCAGCTTGGTTGTGACGGGGAACACCGGGGAGCTGTTTTTT. Translating gives CASSLVVTGNTGELFF.

The chain employs TRBV7-2 and TRBJ2-7, with a tentative D call TRBD1 (6 bases). This CDR3 spans 14 amino acids. Germline V CDR1 and CDR2: SGHTA, FQGNSA. Trimming left V 3 bases short and J 0 bases short, with 9 bases between. CDR3 sequence reads: CASSFGQSSYEQYF. As DNA, the CDR3 is TGTGCCAGCAGCTTTGGACAGAGCTCCTACGAGCAGTACTTC.

The chain combines TRBV11-1 with TRBJ2-2, with unresolved D. Between the trimmed V and J ends, which lost 5 bases and 4 bases, there was a span of 8 bases. Germline V gene sequence: CDR1 SGHAT, CDR2 FQDESV (reference sequence). This CDR3 has 13 amino acids. The CDR3 loop is CASSTDLTGELFF. In DNA form, the CDR3 reads TGTGCCAGCAGCACGGACCTCACCGGGGAGCTGTTTTTT.

The rearrangement uses TRBV6-1 and TRBJ2-5, with D possibly being TRBD1 (5 bases). The germline V gene has CDR1 MNHNS and CDR2 SASEGT. V lost 6 bases and J 0 bases, leaving 8 bases between the germline ends. The CDR3 loop spans 13 amino acids. The CDR3 loop is CASRRQYQETQYF. For the CDR3, the DNA is TGTGCCAGCAGGAGACAGTACCAAGAGACCCAGTACTTC.

This clone was detected only once. The chain couples TRBV5-1 to TRBJ2-4, with D possibly called TRBD1 or TRBD2 (6 bases each). The germline V and J ends were trimmed by 1 base and 7 bases, with 21 bases remaining between them. In germline, CDR1 is SGHRS, CDR2 YFSETQ. This CDR3 is 17 amino acids long. CDR3 bases: TGCGCCAGCAGCTTGACCGGATCCTCGGGGGCGGGTAACATTCAGTACTTC. Translated: CASSLTGSSGAGNIQYF.

The chain joins TRBV28 to TRBJ1-1; D is possibly TRBD1 (6 bases). This CDR3 has 14 residues. The V and J ends lost 8 bases and 6 bases respectively, with 19 bases between them. CDR1 and CDR2 (germline): MDHEN, SYDVKM. The CDR3 DNA reads as TGTGCCAGCTTAGGACGGGGGCAAAGGGCTGAAGCTTTCTTT. The encoded protein is CASLGRGQRAEAFF.

The chain combines TRBV5-8 with TRBJ2-7, with D perhaps being TRBD1 or TRBD2 (5 bases each). The CDR3 loop spans 14 amino acids. Trimming cost V 6 bases and J 2 bases, with 15 bases left between them. In germline, CDR1 is SGHTS, CDR2 YDEGEE. CDR3 bases: TGTGCCAGCACCAGATCAACGGGACCCTACGAGCAGTACTTC. Amino acid sequence: CASTRSTGPYEQYF. The complete variable domain, with remaining parts taken from reference TRBV5-8 and TRBJ2-7, reads EAGVTQSPTHLIKTRGQQATLRCSPISGHTSVYWYQQALGLGLQFLLWYDEGEERNRGNFPPRFSGRQFPNYSSELNVNALELEDSALYLCASTRSTGPYEQYFGPGTRLTVT.

Details on this clone: Other nucleotide sequences from this sample produce the same CDR3. This chain joins TRBV28 and TRBJ2-7; no clear D. Germline CDR1 and CDR2: MDHEN and SYDVKM. Trimming removed 3 bases from V and 6 bases from J, with 6 bases in between. The CDR3 runs to 11 residues. CDR3 protein: CASSFLGEQYF. The CDR3 DNA sequence: TGTGCCAGCAGTTTCCTGGGCGAGCAGTACTTC.

The chain recombines TRBV28 with TRBJ1-2; the match to TRBD1 covers 7 bases. Germline V gene sequence: CDR1 MDHEN, CDR2 SYDVKM. Trimming at V came to 3 bases and at J to 7 bases, leaving 8 bases not matched to a gene. This CDR3 has 14 residues. The CDR3 nucleotides read TGTGCCAGCAGTTTGGGACAGACCTCCTCTGGCTACACCTTC. Its translation: CASSLGQTSSGYTF.

This chain joins TRBV5-6 and TRBJ2-7; D is ambiguous. Germline CDR1 SGHDT, CDR2 YYEEEE. The CDR3 spans 15 residues. Trimming pared 4 bases from V and 0 bases from J, leaving 14 bases between. The CDR3 protein is CASSQTDVSSYEQYF. In DNA form, the CDR3 reads TGTGCCAGCAGCCAAACAGATGTGAGCTCCTACGAGCAGTACTTC. The entire variable domain, with the rest obtained from reference TRBV5-6 and TRBJ2-7, is as follows: DAGVTQSPTHLIKTRGQQVTLRCSPKSGHDTVSWYQQALGQGPQFIFQYYEEEERQRGNFPDRFSGHQFPNYSSELNVNALLLGDSALYLCASSQTDVSSYEQYFGPGTRLTVT.

The J gene is TRBJ2-5, the V gene TRBV7-2; TRBD1 is a possible D gene (6 bases). Germline-derived CDR1 and CDR2 are SGHTA and FQGNSA. The ends were cut back, 1 base at V and 4 bases at J, with 10 bases in the middle. This CDR3 region has 14 residues. The CDR3 region has the DNA TGTGCCAGCAGCTTAGGTCTCAGGGGAGAGACCCAGTACTTC. Its protein product is CASSLGLRGETQYF.

On this clone itself: Additional DNA sequences in this sample encode the identical CDR3. The rearrangement uses TRBV25-1 and TRBJ2-5, with TRBD1 matching 7 bases. Per germline, CDR1 MGHDK and CDR2 SYGVNS. The V and J ends lost 0 bases and 2 bases, in that order; junction bases with no gene match: 0. The CDR3 loop spans 14 amino acids. CDR3 nucleotide sequence: TGTGCCAGCAGTGAATACAGGGGGCAAGAGACCCAGTACTTC. Protein: CASSEYRGQETQYF.

The chain has TRBV4-2 and TRBJ2-1; 8 positions agree with TRBD2. The CDR3 is 15 amino acids. Trimming at V came to 0 bases and at J to 16 bases, leaving 14 bases not matched to a gene. Looked up from germline, CDR1 is LGHNA and CDR2 is YNFKEQ. The CDR3 is CASSQDFVGGTRLFF. In DNA form, the CDR3 reads TGTGCCAGCAGCCAAGATTTCGTAGGTGGGACTAGGTTATTCTTC.

The chain joins TRBV9 to TRBJ2-1; D unclear. Germline CDR1 and CDR2: SGDLS and YYNGEE. Trimming pared 0 bases from V and 9 bases from J, leaving 7 bases between. This CDR3 is 12 amino acids long. The CDR3 reads CASSVAGFEQFF. The CDR3 DNA follows: TGTGCCAGCAGCGTAGCTGGGTTTGAGCAGTTCTTC. Full variable domain (remainder filled in from reference TRBV9 and TRBJ2-1): DSGVTQTPKHLITATGQRVTLRCSPRSGDLSVYWYQQSLDQGLQFLIQYYNGEERAKGNILERFSAQQFPDLHSELNLSSLELGDSALYFCASSVAGFEQFFGPGTRLTVL.

Comment on this clone: At one boundary the junction diverges from the germline segment, which might be a read error. This sample also contains other DNA sequences that code for the same CDR3. The CDR3 region is CASSPQGFSNQPQHF. Here the CDR3 DNA reads TGTGCCAGCTCCCCACAGGGGTTTAGCAATCAGCCCCAGCATTTT. The V and J genes are TRBV18 and TRBJ1-5; 7 bases align to TRBD1. Germline values: CDR1 KGHSH, CDR2 LQKENI. CDR3 length: 15 residues.

The V and J genes are TRBV7-2 and TRBJ2-7; 9 nucleotides match TRBD1. This CDR3 comprises 14 residues. Unmatched junction bases numbered 7, after V lost 5 bases and J lost 5 bases. CDR1 is SGHTA, CDR2 FQGNSA, per germline. In DNA, the CDR3 is TGTGCCAGCAGCCCCTGGGACAGGGTCCACGAGCAGTACTTC. It specifies CASSPWDRVHEQYF. Full variable domain (missing parts from reference TRBV7-2 and TRBJ2-7): GAGVSQSPSNKVTEKGKDVELRCDPISGHTALYWYRQSLGQGLEFLIYFQGNSAPDKSGLPSDRFSAERTGGSVSTLTIQRTQQEDSAVYLCASSPWDRVHEQYFGPGTRLTVT.

The gene calls are TRBV4-3 and TRBJ2-3, with TRBD2 matching over 8 bases. Germline V gene data show CDR1 as LGHNA and CDR2 as YSLEER. The CDR3 length is 14 residues. Trimming cost V 1 base and J 12 bases; bases outside gene matches: 9. The CDR3 loop is CASSQVPPSGPQYF. The CDR3 nucleotides are TGCGCCAGCAGCCAAGTCCCTCCTAGCGGGCCTCAGTATTTT.

This chain connects TRBV28 to TRBJ1-2, with TRBD1 identical over 7 bases. The junction had 8 bases not matched to a gene; V was cut back by 10 bases and J by 3 bases. This CDR3 is 13 amino acids long. CDR1 and CDR2 (germline): MDHEN, SYDVKM. The CDR3 loop reads CAIPGQDYYGYTF. In DNA form, the CDR3 reads TGTGCCATACCCGGACAGGACTACTATGGCTACACCTTC.

In the case of this clone: This sample also contains other DNA sequences that code for the same CDR3. The V call is TRBV7-8, the J call TRBJ2-2; TRBD1 matches at 8 bases. The CDR3 runs 15 residues. In germline, CDR1 is SGHVS, CDR2 FQNEAQ. Losses at the gene ends were 5 bases for V and 5 bases for J; bases not matched to a gene: 7. As DNA, the CDR3 is TGTGCCAGCAGCCCAAGCAGGGGGCGGACCGGGGAGCTGTTTTTT. Amino acid sequence: CASSPSRGRTGELFF.

This clone has a single count. V gene TRBV6-6 combines with J gene TRBJ1-5, with 7 bases identical to TRBD1. The CDR3 totals 14 residues. Trimming at V came to 6 bases and at J to 4 bases, leaving 6 bases not matched to a gene. Germline V gene lookup returns CDR1 MNHNY and CDR2 SVGAGI (reference sequence). The CDR3 region is CASSSGGGNQPQHF. CDR3 bases: TGTGCCAGCAGCTCAGGGGGGGGGAATCAGCCCCAGCATTTT.